The 5 T cell receptor beta chains presented below share a single source sample, sequenced in a study of blood T cell repertoires in COVID-19. Measured with immunoSEQ multiplex PCR; TCRdb has only the in-frame clones, and not every one. The repertoire holds 120,000 or so clones, 87% seen once, with approximately 3.3% in the top ten. The sequenced sample consisted of peripheral blood. The receptors shown here come from a woman in her sixties with acute or convalescent COVID-19.

The genes are TRBV7-9 and TRBJ1-4; tentatively, D is TRBD1 (5 bases). The germline V gene encodes CDR1 SEHNR and CDR2 FQNEAQ (reference sequence). Trimming removed 1 base at V and 5 bases at J, with 8 bases between. This CDR3 spans 14 amino acids. The CDR3 here is CASSLVGLNEKLFF. The CDR3 DNA sequence: TGTGCCAGCAGCTTAGTGGGACTAAATGAAAAACTGTTTTTT.

This rearrangement joins TRBV5-4 to TRBJ1-1; 7 bases are shared with TRBD1. J lost 4 bases, V lost 0 bases, and 6 bases had no gene match. Germline-derived CDR1 and CDR2 are SGHNT and YYREEE (reference sequence). CDR3 length equals 15 residues. The CDR3 sequence is CASSLAQAGGTEAFF. CDR3 nucleotides: TGTGCCAGCAGCTTGGCCCAGGCAGGGGGCACTGAAGCTTTCTTT.

The chain carries TRBV6-5 and TRBJ2-2; 9 bases agree with TRBD1. Germline V gene sequence: CDR1 MNHEY, CDR2 SVGAGI. J was trimmed by 5 bases and V by 8 bases; bases with no gene match: 6. The CDR3 contains 14 residues. CDR3 loop: CASDQGQGTGELFF. Here the CDR3 DNA reads TGTGCCAGCGACCAGGGACAGGGAACCGGGGAGCTGTTTTTT.

This sequence joins TRBV6-5 and TRBJ1-1, with 8 bases lining up with TRBD1. CDR3 length: 14 residues. Per the germline V gene, CDR1 is MNHEY and CDR2 is SVGAGI. Trimming at V came to 1 base and at J to 3 bases, leaving 1 base not matched to a gene. As DNA, the CDR3 is TGTGCCAGCAGTTACTGGACAGGGCACACTGAAGCTTTCTTT. Its protein product is CASSYWTGHTEAFF.

The table lists this clone with a count of one. Here the CDR3 DNA reads TGTGCCAGCAGTATAGGACTAGCGGGTACGCAGTATTTT. Translated, it gives CASSIGLAGTQYF. The chain links TRBV12-3 or TRBV12-4 to TRBJ2-3, with TRBD2 matching over 11 bases. The trim removed 5 bases at V and 8 bases at J, leaving 3 bases unmatched. The CDR3 is 13 residues long.